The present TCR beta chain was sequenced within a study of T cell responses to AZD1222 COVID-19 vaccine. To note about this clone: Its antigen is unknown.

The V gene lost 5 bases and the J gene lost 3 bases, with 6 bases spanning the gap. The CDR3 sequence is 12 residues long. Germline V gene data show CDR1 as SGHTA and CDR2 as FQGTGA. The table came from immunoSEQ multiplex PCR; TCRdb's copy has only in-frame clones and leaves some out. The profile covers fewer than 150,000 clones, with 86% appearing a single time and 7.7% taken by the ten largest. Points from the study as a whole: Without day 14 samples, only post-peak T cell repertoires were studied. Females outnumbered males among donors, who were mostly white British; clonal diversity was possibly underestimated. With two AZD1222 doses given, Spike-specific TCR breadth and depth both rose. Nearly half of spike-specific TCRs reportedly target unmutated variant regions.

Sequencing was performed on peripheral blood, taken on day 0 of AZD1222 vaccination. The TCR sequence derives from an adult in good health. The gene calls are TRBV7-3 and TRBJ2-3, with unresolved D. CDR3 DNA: TGTGCCAGCAGCCTAAGTACAGATACGCAGTATTTT. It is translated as CASSLSTDTQYF.